This T cell receptor (beta chain) is from a study of blood T cell repertoires in COVID-19. Study as a whole: Material from acute and convalescent COVID-19 was sourced from the United States, Italy and Spain.

The data were produced by immunoSEQ multiplex PCR, yet TCRdb's version contains in-frame clones alone and is incomplete. Of fewer than 450,000 clones listed, roughly nine tenths were seen once; the top ten hold over 0.8%. Germline V CDR1 and CDR2: SNHLY, FYNNEI. This CDR3 has 16 amino acids. Trimming took off 6 bases at V and 5 bases at J, with 22 bases between the two ends. In terms of age and location, participants ranged from roughly 18 to 90 years and lived in about two dozen US areas. The sequence was collected from a woman aged 30 to 39 who had recovered from COVID-19. Sequenced sample: PBMCs or T cells enriched from blood (not recorded which). The V and J genes are TRBV2 and TRBJ2-5; a weak D match, TRBD2 (6 bases). For the CDR3, the DNA is TGTGCCAGCAGGGGGGGTTGGCCCAGCCCGTCCGAGACCCAGTACTTC. Protein sequence: CASRGGWPSPSETQYF. Full variable domain (remainder filled in from reference TRBV2 and TRBJ2-5): EPEVTQTPSHQVTQMGQEVILRCVPISNHLYFYWYRQILGQKVEFLVSFYNNEISEKSEIFDDQFSVERPDGSNFTLKIRSTKLEDSAMYFCASRGGWPSPSETQYFGPGTRLLVL.